This T cell receptor beta chain was recovered during a study of blood T cell repertoires in COVID-19. The repertoire was sequenced with immunoSEQ multiplex PCR; TCRdb's copy has only in-frame clones and lacks some. The data show 150,000 to 200,000 clones, 70% to 90% seen once. Sequences were obtained from peripheral blood. The source is a man aged 35 to 55 with active or convalescent COVID-19.

The CDR3 coding sequence is TGTGCCAGTAGTACCGACAGGGGGTCCCGGCCCCAGCATTTT. It yields the protein CASSTDRGSRPQHF. The gene calls are TRBV19 and TRBJ1-5; 9 bases match TRBD1. Germline values: CDR1 LNHDA, CDR2 SQIVND (reference sequence). CDR3 length: 14 residues. The junction had 7 bases not matched to a gene; V was cut back by 4 bases and J by 9 bases.